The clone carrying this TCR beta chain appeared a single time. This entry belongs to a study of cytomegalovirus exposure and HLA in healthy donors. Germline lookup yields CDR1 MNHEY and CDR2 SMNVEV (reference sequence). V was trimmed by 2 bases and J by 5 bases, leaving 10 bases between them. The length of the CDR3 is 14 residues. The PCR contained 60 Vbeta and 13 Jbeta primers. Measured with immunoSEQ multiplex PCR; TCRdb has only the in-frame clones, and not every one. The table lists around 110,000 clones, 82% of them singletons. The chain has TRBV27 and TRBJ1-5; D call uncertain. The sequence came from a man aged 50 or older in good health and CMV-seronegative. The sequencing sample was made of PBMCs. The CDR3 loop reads CASSLRQADQPQHF. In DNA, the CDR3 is TGTGCCAGCAGTTTAAGGCAGGCCGATCAGCCCCAGCATTTT.